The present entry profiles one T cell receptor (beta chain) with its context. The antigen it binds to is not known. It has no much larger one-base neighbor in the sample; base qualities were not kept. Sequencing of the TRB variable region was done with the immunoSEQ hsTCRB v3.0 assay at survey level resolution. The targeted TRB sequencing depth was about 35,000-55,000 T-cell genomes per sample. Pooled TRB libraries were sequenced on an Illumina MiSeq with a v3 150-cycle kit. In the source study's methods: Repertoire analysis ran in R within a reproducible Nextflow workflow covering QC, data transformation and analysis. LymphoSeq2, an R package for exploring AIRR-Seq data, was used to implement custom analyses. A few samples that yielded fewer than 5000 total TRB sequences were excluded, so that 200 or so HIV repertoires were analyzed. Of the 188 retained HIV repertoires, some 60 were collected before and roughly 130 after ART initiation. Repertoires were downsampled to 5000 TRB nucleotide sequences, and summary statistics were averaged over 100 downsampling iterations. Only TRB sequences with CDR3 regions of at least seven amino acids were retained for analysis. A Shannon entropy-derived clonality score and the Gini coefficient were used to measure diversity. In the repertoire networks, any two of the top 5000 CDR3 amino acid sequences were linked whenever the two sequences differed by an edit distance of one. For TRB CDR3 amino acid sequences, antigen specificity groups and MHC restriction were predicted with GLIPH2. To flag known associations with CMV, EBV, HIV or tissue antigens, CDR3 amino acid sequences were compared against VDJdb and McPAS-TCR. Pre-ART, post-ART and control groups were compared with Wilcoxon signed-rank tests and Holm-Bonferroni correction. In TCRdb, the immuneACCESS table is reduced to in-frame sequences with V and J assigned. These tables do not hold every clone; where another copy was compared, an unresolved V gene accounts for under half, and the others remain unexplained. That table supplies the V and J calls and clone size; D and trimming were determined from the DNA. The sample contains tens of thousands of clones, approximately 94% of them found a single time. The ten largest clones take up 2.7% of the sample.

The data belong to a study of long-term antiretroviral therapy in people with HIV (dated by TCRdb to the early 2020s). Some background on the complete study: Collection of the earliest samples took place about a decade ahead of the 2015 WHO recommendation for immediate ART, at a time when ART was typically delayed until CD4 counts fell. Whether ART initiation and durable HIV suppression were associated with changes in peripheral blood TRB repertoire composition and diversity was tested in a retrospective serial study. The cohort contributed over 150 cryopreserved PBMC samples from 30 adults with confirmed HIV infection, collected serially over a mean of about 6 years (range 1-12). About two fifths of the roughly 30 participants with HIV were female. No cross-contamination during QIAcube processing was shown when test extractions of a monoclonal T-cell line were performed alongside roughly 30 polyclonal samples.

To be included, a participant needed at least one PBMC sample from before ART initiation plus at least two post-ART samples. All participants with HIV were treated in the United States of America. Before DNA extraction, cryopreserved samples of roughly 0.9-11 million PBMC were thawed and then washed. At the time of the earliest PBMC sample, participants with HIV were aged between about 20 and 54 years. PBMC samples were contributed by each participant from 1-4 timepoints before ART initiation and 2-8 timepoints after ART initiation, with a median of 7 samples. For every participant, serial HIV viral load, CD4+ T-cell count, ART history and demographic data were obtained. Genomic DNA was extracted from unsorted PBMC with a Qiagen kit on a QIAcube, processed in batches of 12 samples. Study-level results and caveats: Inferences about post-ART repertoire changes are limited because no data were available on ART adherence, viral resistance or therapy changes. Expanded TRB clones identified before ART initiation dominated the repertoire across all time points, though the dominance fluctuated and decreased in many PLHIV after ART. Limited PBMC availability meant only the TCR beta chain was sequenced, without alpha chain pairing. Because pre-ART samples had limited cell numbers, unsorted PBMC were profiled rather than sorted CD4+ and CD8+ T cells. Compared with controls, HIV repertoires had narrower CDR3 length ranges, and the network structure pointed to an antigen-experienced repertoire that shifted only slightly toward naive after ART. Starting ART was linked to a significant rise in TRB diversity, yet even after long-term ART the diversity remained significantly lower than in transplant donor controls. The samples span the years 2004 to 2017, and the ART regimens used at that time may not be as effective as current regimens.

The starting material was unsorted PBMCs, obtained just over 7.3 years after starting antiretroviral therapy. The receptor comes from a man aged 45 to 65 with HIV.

The CDR3 region has the sequence CASSESRGSNTEAFF. At the DNA level, the sequence is TGCGCCAGCAGTGAGTCTAGGGGCTCGAACACTGAAGCTTTCTTT. The receptor chain draws on TRBV10-1 and TRBJ1-1, with TRBD1 tentatively as D gene (5 bases match). The germline V gene (reference sequence) supplies CDR1 WNHNN and CDR2 SYGVQD. Taken from cysteine to phenylalanine, the CDR3 has 15 residues. Here the CDR3 DNA is all that survives: 45 bases in frame from base 1. Trimming costs V 0 bases and J 1 base, and their ends lie 9 bases apart.